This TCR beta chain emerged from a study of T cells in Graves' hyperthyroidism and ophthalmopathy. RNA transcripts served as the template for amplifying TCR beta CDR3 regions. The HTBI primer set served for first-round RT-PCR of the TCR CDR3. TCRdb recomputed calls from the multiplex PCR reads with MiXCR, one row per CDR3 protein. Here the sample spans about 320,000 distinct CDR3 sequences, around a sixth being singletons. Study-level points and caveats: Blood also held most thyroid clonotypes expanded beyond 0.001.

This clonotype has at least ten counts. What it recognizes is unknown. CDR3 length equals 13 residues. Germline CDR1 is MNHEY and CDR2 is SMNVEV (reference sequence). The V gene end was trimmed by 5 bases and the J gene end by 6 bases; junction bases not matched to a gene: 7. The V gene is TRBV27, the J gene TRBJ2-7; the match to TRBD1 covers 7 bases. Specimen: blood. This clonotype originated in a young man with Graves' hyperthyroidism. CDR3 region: CASSLRAGGEQYF. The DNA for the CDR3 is TGTGCCAGCAGTCTCCGGGCAGGGGGCGAGCAGTACTTC.